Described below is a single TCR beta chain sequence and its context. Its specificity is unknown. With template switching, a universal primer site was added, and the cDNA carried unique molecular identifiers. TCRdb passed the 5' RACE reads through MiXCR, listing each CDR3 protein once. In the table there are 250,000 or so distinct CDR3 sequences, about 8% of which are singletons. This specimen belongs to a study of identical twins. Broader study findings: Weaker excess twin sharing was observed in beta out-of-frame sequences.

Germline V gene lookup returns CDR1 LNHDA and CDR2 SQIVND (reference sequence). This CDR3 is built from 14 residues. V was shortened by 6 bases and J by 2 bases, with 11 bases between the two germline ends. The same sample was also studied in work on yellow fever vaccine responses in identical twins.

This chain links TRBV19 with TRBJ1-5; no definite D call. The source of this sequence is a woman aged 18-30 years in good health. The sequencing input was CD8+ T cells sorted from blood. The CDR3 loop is CASSFRNGNQPQHF. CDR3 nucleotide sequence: TGTGCCAGTAGCTTCCGAAACGGCAATCAGCCCCAGCATTTT.